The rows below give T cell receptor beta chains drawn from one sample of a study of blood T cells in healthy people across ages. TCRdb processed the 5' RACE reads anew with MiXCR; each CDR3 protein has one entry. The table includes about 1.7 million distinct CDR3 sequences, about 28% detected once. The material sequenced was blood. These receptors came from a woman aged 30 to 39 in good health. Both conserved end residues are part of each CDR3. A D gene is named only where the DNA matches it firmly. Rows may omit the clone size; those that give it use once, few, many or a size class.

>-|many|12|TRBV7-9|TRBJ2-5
TGTGCCAGCAGTTCCCCTGGCGAGACCCAGTACTTC
CASSSPGETQYF
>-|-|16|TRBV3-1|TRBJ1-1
TGTGCCAGCAGCTCCGATTCGGTAGGGTACCGCACTGAAGCTTTCTTT
CASSSDSVGYRTEAFF
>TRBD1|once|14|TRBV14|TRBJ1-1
TGTGCCAGCAGCCAAGAGGGGACAGCCACTGAAGCTTTCTTT
CASSQEGTATEAFF
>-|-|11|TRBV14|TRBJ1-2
TGTGCCAGCAGCCCCGGAATGGGCTACACCTTC
CASSPGMGYTF
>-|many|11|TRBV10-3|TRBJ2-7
TGTGCCATCAGCGGTCTGGACGAGCAGTACTTC
CAISGLDEQYF
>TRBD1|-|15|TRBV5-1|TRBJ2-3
TGCGCCAGCAGCCCCGAGAGGGGGCTCACAGATACGCAGTATTTT
CASSPERGLTDTQYF
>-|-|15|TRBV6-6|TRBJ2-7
TGTGCCAGCAGGCGCCGGGACGGAAAAACCTACGAGCAGTACTTC
CASRRRDGKTYEQYF
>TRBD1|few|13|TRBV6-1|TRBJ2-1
TGTGCCAGCCCTGGGACAGGCCTCAATGAGCAGTTCTTC
CASPGTGLNEQFF
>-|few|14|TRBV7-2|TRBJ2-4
TGTGCCAGCAGCTTAGACAGCTACCAAAACATTCAGTACTTC
CASSLDSYQNIQYF
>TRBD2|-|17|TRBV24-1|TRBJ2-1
TGTGCCACCAGTGAGTCTAGCGGGAGGACATTCACGAATGAGCAGTTCTTC
CATSESSGRTFTNEQFF
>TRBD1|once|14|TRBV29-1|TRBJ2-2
TGCAGCGTTCCCATCAACAGGGGCCCCGGGGAGCTGTTTTTT
CSVPINRGPGELFF
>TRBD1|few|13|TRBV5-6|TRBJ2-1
TGTGCCAGCAGCTTGGCACAGGGGCATGAGCAGTTCTTC
CASSLAQGHEQFF
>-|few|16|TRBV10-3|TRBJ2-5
TGTGCCATCAGTGGCCCCCAAGGGGCGGCTGGGGAGACCCAGTACTTC
CAISGPQGAAGETQYF
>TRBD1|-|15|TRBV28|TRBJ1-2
TGTGCCAGCAGTTTGTCCTCGACAGGGGACTATGGCTACACCTTC
CASSLSSTGDYGYTF
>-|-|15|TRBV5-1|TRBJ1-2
TGCGCCAGCAGCTCGATTACAGGGTATTTGTATGGCTACACCTTC
CASSSITGYLYGYTF
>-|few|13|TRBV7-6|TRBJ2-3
TGTGCCAGCAGTCGGTTATGTACAGATACGCAGTATTTT
CASSRLCTDTQYF
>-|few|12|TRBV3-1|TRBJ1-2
TGTGCCACCAAAACCGGGGGGCATGGCTACACCTTC
CATKTGGHGYTF